This T cell receptor (beta chain) emerged from a study of blood T cell repertoires in COVID-19. Study-wide background: The cDNA or gDNA used as material had been derived from T cells, B-cell-depleted T cells, or PBMCs.

Produced via immunoSEQ multiplex PCR; TCRdb's table is partial and in-frame only. The table shows 100,000 to 150,000 clones, with approximately 88% occurring only once. Germline assignment: CDR1 SGHAT and CDR2 FQNNGV. V lost 1 base and J lost 3; bases outside the gene matches: 4. CDR3 length equals 16 residues. The TCR originated in a woman younger than 45 who had recovered from COVID-19. The sequenced sample consisted of peripheral blood. The rearrangement joins TRBV11-2 to TRBJ2-5, with 11 bases fitting TRBD2. CDR3 region: CASSLGTSGFKETQYF. As DNA, the CDR3 is TGTGCCAGCAGCTTAGGGACTAGCGGGTTTAAAGAGACCCAGTACTTC. Supplemented by reference TRBV11-2 and TRBJ2-5, the full variable domain reads EAGVAQSPRYKIIEKRQSVAFWCNPISGHATLYWYQQILGQGPKLLIQFQNNGVVDDSQLPKDRFSAERLKGVDSTLKIQPAKLEDSAVYLCASSLGTSGFKETQYFGPGTRLLVL.